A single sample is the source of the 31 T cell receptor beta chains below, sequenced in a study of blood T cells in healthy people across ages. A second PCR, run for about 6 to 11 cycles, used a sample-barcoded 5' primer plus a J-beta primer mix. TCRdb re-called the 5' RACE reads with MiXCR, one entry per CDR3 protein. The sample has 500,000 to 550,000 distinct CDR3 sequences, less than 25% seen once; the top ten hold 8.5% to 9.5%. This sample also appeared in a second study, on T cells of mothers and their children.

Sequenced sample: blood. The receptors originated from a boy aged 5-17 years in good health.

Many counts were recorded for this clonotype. CDR3 protein: CAISDWGSSYEQYF. The CDR3 nucleotides read TGTGCCATCAGTGATTGGGGGAGCTCCTACGAGCAGTACTTC. This chain connects TRBV10-3 to TRBJ2-7, with D perhaps being TRBD1 or TRBD2 (5 bases each). V was shortened by 3 bases and J by 0 bases, with 9 bases between the two germline ends. The germline gives CDR1 ENHRY, CDR2 SYGVKD. This CDR3 has 14 amino acids.

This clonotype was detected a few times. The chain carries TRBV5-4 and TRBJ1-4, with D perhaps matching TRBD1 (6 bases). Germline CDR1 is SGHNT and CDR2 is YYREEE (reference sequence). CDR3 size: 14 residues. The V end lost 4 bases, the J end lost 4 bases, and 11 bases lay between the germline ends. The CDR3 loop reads CASSPGHDNEKLFF. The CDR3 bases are TGTGCCAGCAGCCCGGGACATGATAATGAAAAACTGTTTTTT.

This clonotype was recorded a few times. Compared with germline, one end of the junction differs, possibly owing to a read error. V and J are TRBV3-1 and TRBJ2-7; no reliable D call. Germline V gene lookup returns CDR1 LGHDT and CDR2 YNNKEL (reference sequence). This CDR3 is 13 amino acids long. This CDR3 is CASSQTGSHEQYF. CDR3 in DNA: TGTGCCAGCAGCCAAACCGGCTCCCACGAGCAGTACTTC.

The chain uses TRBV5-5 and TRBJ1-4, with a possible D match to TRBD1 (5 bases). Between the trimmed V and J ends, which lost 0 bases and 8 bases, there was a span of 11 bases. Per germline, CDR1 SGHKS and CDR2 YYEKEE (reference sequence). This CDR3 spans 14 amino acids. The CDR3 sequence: CASSLEWGSEKLFF. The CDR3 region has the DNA TGTGCCAGCAGCTTGGAGTGGGGGAGCGAAAAACTGTTTTTT.

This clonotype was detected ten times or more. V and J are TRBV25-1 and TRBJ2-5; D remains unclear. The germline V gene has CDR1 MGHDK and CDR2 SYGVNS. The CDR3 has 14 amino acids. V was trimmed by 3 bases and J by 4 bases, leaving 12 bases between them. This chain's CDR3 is CASSDRDGLETQYF. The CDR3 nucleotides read TGTGCCAGCAGTGACCGCGACGGTTTAGAGACCCAGTACTTC.

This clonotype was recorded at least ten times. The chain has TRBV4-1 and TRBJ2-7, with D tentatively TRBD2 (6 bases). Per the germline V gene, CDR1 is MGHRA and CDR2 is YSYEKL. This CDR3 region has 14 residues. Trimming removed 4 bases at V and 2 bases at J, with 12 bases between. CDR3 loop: CASSPRGSTYEQYF. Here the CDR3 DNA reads TGCGCCAGCAGCCCCCGGGGGTCAACCTACGAGCAGTACTTC.

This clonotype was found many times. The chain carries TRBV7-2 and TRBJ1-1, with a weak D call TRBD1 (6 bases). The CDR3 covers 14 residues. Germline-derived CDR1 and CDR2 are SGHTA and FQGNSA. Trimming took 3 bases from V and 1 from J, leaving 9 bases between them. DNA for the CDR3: TGTGCCAGCAGCTTCGGGACACCGAACACTGAAGCTTTCTTT. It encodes CASSFGTPNTEAFF.

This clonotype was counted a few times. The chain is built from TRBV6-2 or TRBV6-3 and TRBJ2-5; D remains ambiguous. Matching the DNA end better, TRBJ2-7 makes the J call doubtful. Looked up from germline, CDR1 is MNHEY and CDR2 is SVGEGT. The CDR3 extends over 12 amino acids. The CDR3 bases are TGTGCCAGCAGTTACCTGGGAAGCGAGCAGTACTTC. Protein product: CASSYLGSEQYF.

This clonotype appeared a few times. The CDR3 coding sequence is TGCGCCAGCAGCCATGGTCTGTGGGGGGCCAAAAACATTCAGTACTTC. Protein: CASSHGLWGAKNIQYF. The chain uses TRBV4-3 and TRBJ2-4; D may correspond to TRBD1 or TRBD2 (5 bases each). This CDR3 is built from 16 residues. Germline-derived CDR1 and CDR2 are LGHNA and YSLEER. V was shortened by 3 bases and J by 1 base, with 13 bases between the two germline ends.

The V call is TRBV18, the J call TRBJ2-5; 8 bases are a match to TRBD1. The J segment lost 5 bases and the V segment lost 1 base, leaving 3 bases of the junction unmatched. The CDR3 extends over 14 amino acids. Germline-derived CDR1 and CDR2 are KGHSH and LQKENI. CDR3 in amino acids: CASSPRQGMETQYF. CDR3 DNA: TGTGCCAGCTCACCACGACAGGGGATGGAGACCCAGTACTTC.

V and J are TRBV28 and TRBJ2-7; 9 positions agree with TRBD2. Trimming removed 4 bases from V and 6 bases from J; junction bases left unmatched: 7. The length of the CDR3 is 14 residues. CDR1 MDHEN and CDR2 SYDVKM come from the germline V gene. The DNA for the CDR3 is TGTGCCAGCAGTTCACCGGGACTAGCATTCGAGCAGTACTTC. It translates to CASSSPGLAFEQYF.

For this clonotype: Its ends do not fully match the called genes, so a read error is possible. This chain's CDR3 is CASSLGESSGNTIYF. The CDR3 DNA reads TGCGCCAGCAGCTTGGGGGAAAGCTCTGGGAACACCATATATTTT. The gene calls are TRBV5-1 and TRBJ1-3; no clear D gene. Germline loops: CDR1 SGHRS, CDR2 YFSETQ. CDR3 size: 15 residues.

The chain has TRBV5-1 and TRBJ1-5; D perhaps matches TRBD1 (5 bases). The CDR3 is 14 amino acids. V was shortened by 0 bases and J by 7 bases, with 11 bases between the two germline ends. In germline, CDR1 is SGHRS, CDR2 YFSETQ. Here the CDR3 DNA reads TGCGCCAGCAGCTTGGCAGGGATTGGGCAGCCCCAGCATTTT. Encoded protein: CASSLAGIGQPQHF.

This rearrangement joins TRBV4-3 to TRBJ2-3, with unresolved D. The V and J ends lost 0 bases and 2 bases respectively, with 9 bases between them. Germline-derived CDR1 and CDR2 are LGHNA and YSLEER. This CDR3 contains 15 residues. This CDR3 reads CASSQDLDLTDTQYF. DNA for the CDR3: TGCGCCAGCAGCCAAGATCTCGACCTCACAGATACGCAGTATTTT.

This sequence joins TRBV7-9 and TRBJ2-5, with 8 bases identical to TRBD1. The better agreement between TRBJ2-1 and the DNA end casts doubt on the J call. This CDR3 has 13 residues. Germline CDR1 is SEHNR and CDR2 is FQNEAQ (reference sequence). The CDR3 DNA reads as TGTGCCAGCAGCCTGCAACAGGGGGATGAGCAGTTCTTC. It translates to CASSLQQGDEQFF.

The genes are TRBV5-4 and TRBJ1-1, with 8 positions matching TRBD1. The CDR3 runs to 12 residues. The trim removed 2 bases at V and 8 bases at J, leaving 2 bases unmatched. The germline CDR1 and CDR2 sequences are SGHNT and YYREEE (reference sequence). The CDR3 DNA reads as TGTGCCAGCAGCTTACGGGACAGGGAAGCTTTCTTT. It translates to CASSLRDREAFF.

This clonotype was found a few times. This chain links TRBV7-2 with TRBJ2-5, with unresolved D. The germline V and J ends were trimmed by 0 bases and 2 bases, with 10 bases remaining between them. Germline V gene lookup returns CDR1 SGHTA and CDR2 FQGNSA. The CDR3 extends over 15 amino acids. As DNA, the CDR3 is TGTGCCAGCAGCTTAGCGTTTCTCAGACAAGAGACCCAGTACTTC. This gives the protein CASSLAFLRQETQYF.

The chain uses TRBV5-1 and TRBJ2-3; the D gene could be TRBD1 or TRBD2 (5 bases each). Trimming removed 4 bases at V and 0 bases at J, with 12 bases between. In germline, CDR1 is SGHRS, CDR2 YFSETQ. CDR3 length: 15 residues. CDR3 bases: TGCGCCAGCAGCCTGGGGACCATTAGCACAGATACGCAGTATTTT. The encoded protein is CASSLGTISTDTQYF.

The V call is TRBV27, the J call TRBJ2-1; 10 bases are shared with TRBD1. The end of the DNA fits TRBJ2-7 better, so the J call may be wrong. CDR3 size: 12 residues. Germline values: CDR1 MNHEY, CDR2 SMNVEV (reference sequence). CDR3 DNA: TGTGCCAGCGGACAGGGGGTCTACGAGCAGTACTTC. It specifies CASGQGVYEQYF.

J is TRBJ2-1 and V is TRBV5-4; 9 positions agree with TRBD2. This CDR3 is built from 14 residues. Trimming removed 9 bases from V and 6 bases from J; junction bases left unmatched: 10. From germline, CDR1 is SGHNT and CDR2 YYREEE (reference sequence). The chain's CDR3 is CAIRASGGINEQFF. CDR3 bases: TGTGCCATTCGGGCCAGCGGGGGGATCAATGAGCAGTTCTTC.

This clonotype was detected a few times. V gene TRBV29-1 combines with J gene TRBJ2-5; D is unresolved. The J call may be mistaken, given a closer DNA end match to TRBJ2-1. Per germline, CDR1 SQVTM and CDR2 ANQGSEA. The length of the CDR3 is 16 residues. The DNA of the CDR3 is TGCAGCGTTGAAAACCCACAGTCCCTAGGCTACAATGAGCAGTTCTTC. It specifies CSVENPQSLGYNEQFF.

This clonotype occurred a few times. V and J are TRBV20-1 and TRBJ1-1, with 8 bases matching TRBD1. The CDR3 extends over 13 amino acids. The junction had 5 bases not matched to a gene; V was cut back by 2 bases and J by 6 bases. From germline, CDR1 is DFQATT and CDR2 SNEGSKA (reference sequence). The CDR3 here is CSARTDRGPEAFF. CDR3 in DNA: TGCAGTGCTAGAACCGACAGGGGTCCTGAAGCTTTCTTT.

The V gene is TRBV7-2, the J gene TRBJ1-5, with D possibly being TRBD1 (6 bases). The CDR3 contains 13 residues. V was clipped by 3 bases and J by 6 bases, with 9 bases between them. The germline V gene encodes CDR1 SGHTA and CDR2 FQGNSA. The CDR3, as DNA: TGTGCCAGCAGCTTGGGGGGGCGTCAGCCCCAGCATTTT. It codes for CASSLGGRQPQHF.

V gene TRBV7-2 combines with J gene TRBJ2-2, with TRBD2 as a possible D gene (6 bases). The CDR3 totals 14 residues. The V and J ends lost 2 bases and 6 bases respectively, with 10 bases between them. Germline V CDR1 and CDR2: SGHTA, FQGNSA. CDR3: CASSLRRRAGELFF. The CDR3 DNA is TGTGCCAGCAGCTTAAGGAGGAGGGCCGGGGAGCTGTTTTTT.

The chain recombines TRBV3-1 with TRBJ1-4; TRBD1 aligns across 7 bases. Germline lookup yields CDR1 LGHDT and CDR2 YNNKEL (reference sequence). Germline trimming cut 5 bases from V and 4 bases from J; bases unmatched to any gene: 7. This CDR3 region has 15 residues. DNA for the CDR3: TGTGCCAGCAGCTACCGGGACAGCTATAATGAAAAACTGTTTTTT. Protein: CASSYRDSYNEKLFF.

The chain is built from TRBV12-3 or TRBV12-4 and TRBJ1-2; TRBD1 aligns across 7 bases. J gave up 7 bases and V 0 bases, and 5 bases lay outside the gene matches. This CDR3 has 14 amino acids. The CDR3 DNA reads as TGTGCCAGCAGTTTAGCGACAGGGCTGCGTGGCTACACCTTC. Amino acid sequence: CASSLATGLRGYTF.

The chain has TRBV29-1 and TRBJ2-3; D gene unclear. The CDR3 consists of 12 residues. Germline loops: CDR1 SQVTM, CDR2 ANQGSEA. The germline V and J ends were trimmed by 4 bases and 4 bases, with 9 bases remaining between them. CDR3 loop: CSVARVSDTQYF. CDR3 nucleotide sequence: TGCAGCGTTGCCCGGGTTTCAGATACGCAGTATTTT.

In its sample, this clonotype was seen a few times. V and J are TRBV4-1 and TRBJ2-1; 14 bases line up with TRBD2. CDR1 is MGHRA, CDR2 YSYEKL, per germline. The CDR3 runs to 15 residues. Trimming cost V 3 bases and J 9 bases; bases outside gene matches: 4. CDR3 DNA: TGCGCCAGCAGCCATAGGGGACTAGCGGGAGTTGAGCAGTTCTTC. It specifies CASSHRGLAGVEQFF.

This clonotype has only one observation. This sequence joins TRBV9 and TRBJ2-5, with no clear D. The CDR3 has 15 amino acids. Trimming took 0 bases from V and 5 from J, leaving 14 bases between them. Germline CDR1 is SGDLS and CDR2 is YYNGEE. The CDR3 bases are TGTGCCAGCAGCGTAGGACAAGGCGGTGGGGAGACCCAGTACTTC. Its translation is CASSVGQGGGETQYF.

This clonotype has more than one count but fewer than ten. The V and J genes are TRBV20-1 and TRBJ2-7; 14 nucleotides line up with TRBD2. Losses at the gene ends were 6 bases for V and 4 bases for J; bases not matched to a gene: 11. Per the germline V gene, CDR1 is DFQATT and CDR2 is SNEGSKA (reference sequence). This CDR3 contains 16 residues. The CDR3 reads CSARRGLAGVNYEQYF. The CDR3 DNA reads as TGCAGTGCCCGAAGGGGACTAGCGGGAGTAAATTACGAGCAGTACTTC.

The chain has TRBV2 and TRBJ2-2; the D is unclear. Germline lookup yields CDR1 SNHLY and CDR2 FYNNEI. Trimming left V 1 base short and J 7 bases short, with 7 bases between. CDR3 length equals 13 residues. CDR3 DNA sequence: TGTGCCAGCAGTGAAGTGAAGAGCGGGGAGCTGTTTTTT. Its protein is CASSEVKSGELFF.